Shown below are 32 T cell receptor beta chains from a single sample sequenced in a study of cytomegalovirus exposure and HLA in healthy donors. 60 Vbeta and 13 Jbeta primers were used in PCR. TCRdb's table, derived via immunoSEQ multiplex PCR, lists solely in-frame clones and lacks some. Of roughly 100,000 clones listed, around 86% are singletons. Sequencing was carried out using PBMCs. All receptors come from a man under 40 in good health and CMV-seropositive.

The V call is TRBV10-3, the J call TRBJ1-2, with 11 bases fitting TRBD1. The CDR3 is 22 amino acids. V gave up 0 bases and J gave up 8 bases; unmatched junction bases: 26. CDR1 and CDR2 from the germline V gene are ENHRY and SYGVKD. The CDR3 coding sequence is TGTGCCATCAGTGAGTCCATCTCATTCAGTTTTCTCCGGGACAGGGGGTCTACGGGCTACACCTTC. Its protein product is CAISESISFSFLRDRGSTGYTF.

This chain joins TRBV18 and TRBJ1-5, with D unresolved. V dropped 3 bases and J dropped 0 bases, with 9 bases sitting between them. This CDR3 has 15 amino acids. CDR1 KGHSH and CDR2 LQKENI come from the germline V gene. CDR3 sequence reads: CASSPRRYSNQPQHF. The DNA for the CDR3 is TGTGCCAGCTCACCTCGGCGGTATAGCAATCAGCCCCAGCATTTT. The full variable domain, with the rest looked up from reference TRBV18 and TRBJ1-5, is NAGVMQNPRHLVRRRGQEARLRCSPMKGHSHVYWYRQLPEEGLKFMVYLQKENIIDESGMPKERFSAEFPKEGPSILRIQQVVRGDSAAYFCASSPRRYSNQPQHFGDGTRLSIL.

The chain links TRBV6-1 to TRBJ1-5; 10 bases map to TRBD1. The CDR3 loop spans 15 amino acids. Germline CDR1 MNHNS, CDR2 SASEGT. With 3 bases clipped from V and 12 bases from J, the junction kept 11 bases outside the gene matches. DNA of the CDR3: TGTGCCAGCAGTGAGGGACAGGGGAGGGGTCAGTACCAGCATTTT. Protein sequence: CASSEGQGRGQYQHF.

This sequence joins TRBV5-1 and TRBJ2-2; tentatively, D is TRBD2 (6 bases). In germline, CDR1 is SGHRS, CDR2 YFSETQ. The CDR3 totals 16 residues. The V end lost 4 bases, the J end lost 3 bases, and 16 bases lay between the germline ends. As DNA, the CDR3 is TGCGCCAGCAGCCCCCCCGCGGGGCCAGACACCGGGGAGCTGTTTTTT. This gives the protein CASSPPAGPDTGELFF.

This clone was observed a few times. The CDR3, as DNA: TGTGCCAGCAGTCAGGGACAGGGCTACGAGCAGTACTTC. It specifies CASSQGQGYEQYF. The chain recombines TRBV28 with TRBJ2-7; 9 nucleotides match TRBD1. Germline V CDR1 and CDR2: MDHEN, SYDVKM. The junction had 2 bases not matched to a gene; V was cut back by 5 bases and J by 3 bases. This CDR3 has 13 residues.

This chain uses TRBV5-8 with TRBJ1-5; maybe TRBD1 (5 bases). CDR1 SGHTS and CDR2 YDEGEE come from the germline V gene. CDR3 size: 15 residues. The V end was cut by 4 bases, the J end by 1 base, with 12 bases between. CDR3: CASSRTQGSNQPQHF. The CDR3 region has the DNA TGTGCCAGCAGCCGCACCCAGGGAAGCAATCAGCCCCAGCATTTT.

V gene TRBV6-4 combines with J gene TRBJ2-2; D is possibly TRBD1 (7 bases). The CDR3 contains 14 residues. Trimming removed 6 bases from V and 5 bases from J, with 13 bases in between. The germline CDR1 and CDR2 sequences are MRHNA and SNTAGT. CDR3 sequence: CASRPSGGTGELFF. CDR3 bases: TGTGCCAGCAGACCCTCAGGGGGGACCGGGGAGCTGTTTTTT.

This chain connects TRBV11-2 to TRBJ2-5, with D perhaps matching TRBD2 (6 bases). Per germline, CDR1 SGHAT and CDR2 FQNNGV. The CDR3 runs 13 residues. With 7 bases removed from V and 1 base from J, the gap between germline ends came to 10 bases. The CDR3 DNA follows: TGTGCCAGCACCAGGGACTTCCAAGAGACCCAGTACTTC. Its translation is CASTRDFQETQYF.

This clone was seen more than once but under ten times. The chain has TRBV7-2 and TRBJ1-1; possible D gene TRBD1, 5 bases. The CDR3 length is 14 residues. V was cut by 4 bases and J by 6 bases, with 15 bases left in between. Germline CDR1 is SGHTA and CDR2 is FQGNSA. The CDR3: CASSSDTGRSEAFF. The CDR3 DNA follows: TGTGCCAGCAGCTCGGACACAGGAAGGTCTGAAGCTTTCTTT.

The rearrangement links TRBV6-4 to TRBJ2-2; 8 bases map to TRBD2. The germline gives CDR1 MRHNA, CDR2 SNTAGT. The CDR3 runs 13 residues. Germline trimming cut 6 bases from V and 3 bases from J; bases unmatched to any gene: 0. Here the CDR3 DNA reads TGTGCCAGCAGCGGGGGGGACACCGGGGAGCTGTTTTTT. Translating it yields CASSGGDTGELFF.

The chain carries TRBV7-9 and TRBJ1-2; a possible D gene is TRBD1 (5 bases). This CDR3 has 12 amino acids. Germline CDR1 SEHNR, CDR2 FQNEAQ (reference sequence). Between the trimmed V and J ends, which lost 5 bases and 5 bases, there was a span of 9 bases. In DNA, the CDR3 is TGTGCCAGCAGCCCTGGGACTTATGGCTACACCTTC. Translated, it gives CASSPGTYGYTF. Filled out from reference TRBV7-9 and TRBJ1-2, the complete variable domain reads DTGVSQNPRHKITKRGQNVTFRCDPISEHNRLYWYRQTLGQGPEFLTYFQNEAQLEKSRLLSDRFSAERPKGSFSTLEIQRTEQGDSAMYLCASSPGTYGYTFGSGTRLTVV.

This clone occurred a few times. The V call is TRBV14, the J call TRBJ2-5; TRBD1 matches 8 bases. The germline CDR1 and CDR2 sequences are SGHDN and FVKESK. V gave up 3 bases and J gave up 7 bases; unmatched junction bases: 4. The CDR3 contains 13 residues. CDR3 in amino acids: CASSQDRDGTQYF. The CDR3 nucleotides are TGTGCCAGCAGCCAGGACAGGGATGGGACCCAGTACTTC.

The CDR3 DNA reads as TGTGCCAGCAGCCAGGCAGGGGGCACCGGGGAGCTGTTTTTT. It encodes CASSQAGGTGELFF. The chain couples TRBV14 to TRBJ2-2; 7 bases are a match to TRBD1. V shed 3 bases and J 4 bases; nucleotides not matched to a gene: 2. Germline V lookup: CDR1 SGHDN, CDR2 FVKESK. CDR3 length equals 14 residues.

V is TRBV18 and J is TRBJ1-1; the match to TRBD1 covers 12 bases. CDR1 and CDR2 (germline): KGHSH, LQKENI. The J segment lost 4 bases and the V segment lost 5 bases, leaving 14 bases of the junction unmatched. This CDR3 spans 18 amino acids. The CDR3 region is CASSFGQGQGARSTEAFF. CDR3 bases: TGTGCCAGCTCATTCGGGCAGGGACAGGGGGCGCGATCCACTGAAGCTTTCTTT. Variable domain in full (rest from reference TRBV18 and TRBJ1-1): NAGVMQNPRHLVRRRGQEARLRCSPMKGHSHVYWYRQLPEEGLKFMVYLQKENIIDESGMPKERFSAEFPKEGPSILRIQQVVRGDSAAYFCASSFGQGQGARSTEAFFGQGTRLTVV.

The genes are TRBV5-6 and TRBJ2-7, with TRBD1 identical over 11 bases. With 4 bases clipped from V and 7 bases from J, the junction kept 13 bases outside the gene matches. The germline CDR1 and CDR2 sequences are SGHDT and YYEEEE. The CDR3 is 16 amino acids. The CDR3 protein is CASSTPGRDRGREQYF. CDR3 DNA: TGTGCCAGCAGCACCCCCGGCCGGGACAGGGGGAGGGAGCAGTACTTC. The full variable domain, rest sourced from reference TRBV5-6 and TRBJ2-7, is DAGVTQSPTHLIKTRGQQVTLRCSPKSGHDTVSWYQQALGQGPQFIFQYYEEEERQRGNFPDRFSGHQFPNYSSELNVNALLLGDSALYLCASSTPGRDRGREQYFGPGTRLTVT.

This clone has only one observation. The chain uses TRBV9 and TRBJ1-2; the D gene is possibly TRBD1 (5 bases). CDR1 and CDR2 (germline): SGDLS, YYNGEE. The CDR3 loop spans 14 amino acids. Trimming left V 3 bases short and J 4 bases short, with 13 bases between. This CDR3 reads CASSADSLPYGYTF. The CDR3 region has the DNA TGTGCCAGCAGCGCCGACAGCCTACCCTATGGCTACACCTTC.

The CDR3 loop reads CASRRLAGTEQFF. CDR3 DNA sequence: TGCGCCAGCAGGCGCTTAGCGGGAACAGAGCAGTTCTTC. The chain links TRBV5-1 to TRBJ2-1; 8 bases are a match to TRBD2. With V trimmed by 5 bases and J by 10 bases, 8 bases remained unmatched. The CDR3 is made up of 13 amino acids. Germline V gene data show CDR1 as SGHRS and CDR2 as YFSETQ.

This chain uses TRBV11-2 with TRBJ2-7; D unresolved. V lost 0 bases and J lost 3, with 15 bases in between. The germline V gene encodes CDR1 SGHAT and CDR2 FQNNGV. This CDR3 is 16 amino acids long. The CDR3 protein is CASSLDLTTVSYEQYF. CDR3 coding DNA: TGTGCCAGCAGCTTAGATCTTACCACCGTTAGCTACGAGCAGTACTTC.

Comments on this clone: The identical CDR3 is also encoded by other nucleotide sequences in the sample. The V and J genes are TRBV27 and TRBJ2-3; TRBD2 aligns across 11 bases. Trimming took 3 bases from V and 1 from J; bases not matched to a gene: 0. Germline assignment: CDR1 MNHEY and CDR2 SMNVEV (reference sequence). This CDR3 is built from 15 residues. The CDR3 DNA sequence: TGTGCCAGCAGTTTGACTAGCGGGGGCACAGATACGCAGTATTTT. Protein sequence: CASSLTSGGTDTQYF.

This clone has a count of ten or more. This rearrangement joins TRBV9 to TRBJ2-6, with D unclear. Trimming took off 4 bases at V and 0 bases at J, with 5 bases between the two ends. CDR3 size: 14 residues. Germline assignment: CDR1 SGDLS and CDR2 YYNGEE. Here the CDR3 DNA reads TGTGCCAGCAGCCCTTACTCTGGGGCCAACGTCCTGACTTTC. Amino acids: CASSPYSGANVLTF.

This clone was detected only a few times. The chain has TRBV27 and TRBJ2-7, with D tentatively TRBD1 (7 bases). V was pared by 6 bases and J by 7 bases, with 19 bases between. The CDR3 has 14 amino acids. Germline loops: CDR1 MNHEY, CDR2 SMNVEV (reference sequence). This chain's CDR3 is CASRPAEGAWEQYF. The CDR3 coding sequence is TGTGCCAGCAGGCCCGCGGAGGGGGCCTGGGAGCAGTACTTC.

A word on this clone: Other DNA sequences in this sample translate to the same CDR3. The chain uses TRBV18 and TRBJ1-1; weak D call: TRBD1 (6 bases). The CDR3 spans 16 residues. Germline CDR1 is KGHSH and CDR2 is LQKENI. The ends were cut back, 5 bases at V and 5 bases at J, with 21 bases in the middle. DNA of the CDR3: TGTGCCAGCTCATCCCAAGGGGGTCTTGTCGATACTGAAGCTTTCTTT. As protein: CASSSQGGLVDTEAFF.

V and J are TRBV4-2 and TRBJ2-6; D remains unclear. The CDR3 is made up of 16 amino acids. Germline CDR1 and CDR2: LGHNA and YNFKEQ. Trimming took 0 bases from V and 0 from J, leaving 6 bases between them. The CDR3 region is CASSQEVGSGANVLTF. The CDR3 DNA follows: TGTGCCAGCAGCCAAGAAGTCGGCTCTGGGGCCAACGTCCTGACTTTC.

J is TRBJ1-1 and V is TRBV5-4; D call uncertain. The CDR3 extends over 13 amino acids. Germline CDR1 is SGHNT and CDR2 is YYREEE (reference sequence). The V end was cut by 1 base, the J end by 6 bases, with 10 bases between. The CDR3 coding sequence is TGTGCCAGCAGCTTGATGCAGGATTCTGAAGCTTTCTTT. Amino acid sequence: CASSLMQDSEAFF.

This chain joins TRBV19 and TRBJ1-2; D unclear. Deletions cut 3 bases from V and 8 bases from J, with 10 bases between. The CDR3 loop spans 12 amino acids. CDR1 LNHDA and CDR2 SQIVND come from the germline V gene (reference sequence). The CDR3: CASSIAARGYTF. In DNA, the CDR3 is TGTGCCAGTAGTATCGCGGCGAGAGGCTACACCTTC. Full variable domain (outside the CDR3, taken from reference TRBV19 and TRBJ1-2): DGGITQSPKYLFRKEGQNVTLSCEQNLNHDAMYWYRQDPGQGLRLIYYSQIVNDFQKGDIAEGYSVSREKKESFPLTVTSAQKNPTAFYLCASSIAARGYTFGSGTRLTVV.

This sequence joins TRBV19 and TRBJ1-5; D might be TRBD1 (5 bases). From germline, CDR1 is LNHDA and CDR2 SQIVND (reference sequence). Trimming shortened V by 4 bases and J by 11 bases, and 15 bases separated the two germline ends. There are 13 residues in the CDR3. CDR3 loop: CASSSGAERTQHF. CDR3 bases: TGTGCCAGTAGTAGTGGGGCAGAAAGGACCCAGCATTTT.

V and J are TRBV6-1 and TRBJ2-1; weak D call: TRBD2 (6 bases). The CDR3 has 15 amino acids. V gave up 7 bases and J gave up 1 base, with 14 bases separating them. The germline gives CDR1 MNHNS, CDR2 SASEGT. CDR3 sequence reads: CASTERRGSYNEQFF. The CDR3 region has the DNA TGTGCCAGCACCGAGAGGAGGGGTTCCTACAATGAGCAGTTCTTC.

V and J are TRBV4-1 and TRBJ2-7; D gene ambiguous. Per germline, CDR1 MGHRA and CDR2 YSYEKL. Trimming stripped 3 bases from V and 0 bases from J, with 12 bases between. The CDR3 extends over 15 amino acids. The CDR3 spells CASSQVHGYSYEQYF. The CDR3 DNA is TGCGCCAGCAGCCAGGTCCACGGTTACTCCTACGAGCAGTACTTC.

Here the CDR3 DNA reads TGTGCCAGCAGCTGGACAGGGGATTATGGCTACACCTTC. Residues: CASSWTGDYGYTF. The chain links TRBV25-1 to TRBJ1-2; 9 bases fit TRBD1. V shed 6 bases, J shed 5 bases, and the junction held 4 bases outside the gene matches. There are 13 residues in the CDR3. Germline values: CDR1 MGHDK, CDR2 SYGVNS.

The sample holds one count of this clone. J is TRBJ2-5 and V is TRBV7-2; 11 bases align to TRBD2. CDR1 SGHTA and CDR2 FQGNSA come from the germline V gene. Losses at the gene ends were 1 base for V and 5 bases for J; bases not matched to a gene: 6. The CDR3 is made up of 16 amino acids. The CDR3 region has the DNA TGTGCCAGCAGCTTAGGGACTAGCGGGCTGCGGGAGACCCAGTACTTC. This codes for CASSLGTSGLRETQYF.

J is TRBJ1-5 and V is TRBV28; tentatively, D is TRBD1 (6 bases). This CDR3 spans 13 amino acids. The germline V gene encodes CDR1 MDHEN and CDR2 SYDVKM. The ends were cut back, 6 bases at V and 7 bases at J, with 13 bases in the middle. The CDR3 region is CASRPGQLQPQHF. CDR3 bases: TGTGCCAGCAGACCCGGACAGTTACAGCCCCAGCATTTT.

The CDR3 DNA reads as TGTGCCAGCAGTCCCTGGAGGGAGTATGGCTACACCTTC. It specifies CASSPWREYGYTF. This chain uses TRBV6-6 with TRBJ1-2; unclear D gene. This CDR3 has 13 residues. V was trimmed by 5 bases and J by 5 bases, leaving 12 bases between them. Germline lookup yields CDR1 MNHNY and CDR2 SVGAGI (reference sequence).